This T cell receptor (beta chain) was captured by sequencing in a study of shared clonotypes between healthy human individuals. Assay runs were performed at deep level. Repertoires were generated with immunoSEQ multiplex PCR, while TCRdb's copy carries only in-frame clones and drops some. The table has hundreds of thousands of clones, under 80% seen once. Concerning this clone itself: Other DNA variants within this sample encode the same CDR3.

The receptor was isolated from a woman in her twenties or thirties in good health. Sequenced input: memory CD4+ T cells sorted from blood. The subset denotes: CD45RA-negative fraction.

The CDR3 DNA sequence: TGCGCCAGCAGCTTGGGGAACAGCTACAATGAGCAGTTCTTC. Its translation: CASSLGNSYNEQFF. The chain joins TRBV5-1 to TRBJ2-1, with no clear D. Trimming took off 0 bases at V and 3 bases at J, with 7 bases between the two ends. CDR3 length: 14 residues. Germline assignment: CDR1 SGHRS and CDR2 YFSETQ.